These 27 T cell receptor beta chains were all obtained from the same sample, sequenced in a study of blood T cell repertoires in COVID-19. Libraries were prepared by immunoSEQ multiplex PCR; TCRdb keeps only in-frame clonotypes and omits some of them. The profile shows approximately 300,000 clones, about nine tenths of them singletons. The sample comprised peripheral blood. Receptors were obtained from a woman between 45 and 65 years old who had recovered from COVID-19.

As DNA, the CDR3 is TGCAGTGCTAGTGTCGTAGCGGGAGGTCAGTACGAGCAGTACTTC. It codes for CSASVVAGGQYEQYF. The rearrangement links TRBV20-1 to TRBJ2-7; 10 bases line up with TRBD2. Unmatched junction bases numbered 9, after V lost 3 bases and J lost 4 bases. CDR1 and CDR2 (germline): DFQATT, SNEGSKA (reference sequence). The CDR3 consists of 15 residues.

V usage is TRBV27 and J usage is TRBJ2-1; TRBD2 is a possible D gene (5 bases). The germline V gene encodes CDR1 MNHEY and CDR2 SMNVEV (reference sequence). The CDR3 has 11 residues. V lost 10 bases and J 4 bases, leaving 8 bases between the germline ends. The CDR3 coding sequence is TGTGCCACCCGAGGGTACAATGAGCAGTTCTTC. It encodes CATRGYNEQFF.

The chain combines TRBV18 with TRBJ2-2; TRBD2 matches 9 bases. With V trimmed by 6 bases and J by 0 bases, 14 bases remained unmatched. Germline CDR1 KGHSH, CDR2 LQKENI. The CDR3 has 19 residues. Written as DNA, the CDR3 is TGTGCCAGCTCTCCAGATGACCAGGGACTAGCAGCGAACACCGGGGAGCTGTTTTTT. It specifies CASSPDDQGLAANTGELFF.

To note about this clone: This is likely a read error, given that the CDR3 carries no conserved phenylalanine or tryptophan at its end. The limits of the CDR3 on the DNA are not certain, so only TCRdb's listed CDR3 is given. CDR3 amino acids: CASSRDRIVV. V gene TRBV12-3 or TRBV12-4 combines with J gene TRBJ1-2; the table's TRBD1 call for D was not verified on the DNA. The CDR3 spans 10 residues, counting both ends.

This chain uses TRBV11-2 with TRBJ2-5; 7 bases are shared with TRBD1. Germline V CDR1 and CDR2: SGHAT, FQNNGV. V was pared by 5 bases and J by 5 bases, with 8 bases of the junction left unmatched. The CDR3 extends over 14 amino acids. CDR3 residues: CASSPGQVWETQYF. As DNA, the CDR3 is TGTGCCAGCAGCCCCGGACAGGTCTGGGAGACCCAGTACTTC.

A single count supports this clone. This chain connects TRBV19 to TRBJ1-1; 9 bases line up with TRBD1. Germline values: CDR1 LNHDA, CDR2 SQIVND (reference sequence). This CDR3 spans 14 amino acids. The V gene end was trimmed by 7 bases and the J gene end by 0 bases; junction bases not matched to a gene: 3. CDR3 protein: CASNRGHMNTEAFF. Here the CDR3 DNA reads TGTGCCAGTAACAGGGGGCATATGAACACTGAAGCTTTCTTT.

The chain couples TRBV28 to TRBJ1-1, with 7 bases aligning to TRBD1. V gave up 8 bases and J gave up 0 bases; unmatched junction bases: 3. The CDR3 is 13 residues long. The V gene's germline CDR1 is MDHEN and CDR2 SYDVKM. The CDR3 is CASEQGMNTEAFF. The CDR3 DNA follows: TGTGCCAGCGAACAGGGGATGAACACTGAAGCTTTCTTT.

The rearrangement links TRBV10-3 to TRBJ2-1; 11 bases align to TRBD1. Germline loops: CDR1 ENHRY, CDR2 SYGVKD. The CDR3 extends over 15 amino acids. Unmatched junction bases numbered 2, after V lost 3 bases and J lost 4 bases. CDR3 sequence: CAISEGQGAYNEQFF. CDR3 nucleotides: TGTGCCATCAGTGAAGGACAGGGGGCGTACAATGAGCAGTTCTTC.

V and J are TRBV11-3 and TRBJ2-1; unclear D gene. The CDR3 contains 17 residues. Germline lookup yields CDR1 SGHNT and CDR2 YENEEA. With 3 bases removed from V and 4 bases from J, the gap between germline ends came to 19 bases. CDR3 DNA: TGTGCCAGCAGCTTCTCCTTCCAGACCGACACTTACAATGAGCAGTTCTTC. Encoded protein: CASSFSFQTDTYNEQFF.

This clone was picked up a small number of times. This sequence joins TRBV7-6 and TRBJ2-2; 10 bases line up with TRBD2. This CDR3 has 16 residues. With V trimmed by 3 bases and J by 4 bases, 5 bases remained unmatched. Germline V gives CDR1 SGHVS, CDR2 FNYEAQ. CDR3 sequence: CASSLSGGAGTGELFF. The CDR3 bases are TGTGCCAGCAGCTTGAGCGGGGGGGCCGGCACCGGGGAGCTGTTTTTT.

The chain joins TRBV5-1 to TRBJ2-1; the match to TRBD2 covers 8 bases. The germline V gene encodes CDR1 SGHRS and CDR2 YFSETQ. Germline trimming cut 3 bases from V and 6 bases from J; bases unmatched to any gene: 8. The CDR3 is 15 amino acids. CDR3 bases: TGCGCCAGCAGCTCGCGGGGGGCGGGGGCCAATGAGCAGTTCTTC. Its protein product is CASSSRGAGANEQFF.

This chain uses TRBV6-5 with TRBJ2-7; D possibly corresponds to TRBD1 (6 bases). This CDR3 spans 13 amino acids. Trimming pared 8 bases from V and 0 bases from J, leaving 11 bases between. From germline, CDR1 is MNHEY and CDR2 SVGAGI. CDR3 region: CASQRTASYEQYF. The DNA for the CDR3 is TGTGCCAGCCAGCGGACAGCCTCCTACGAGCAGTACTTC.

This chain joins TRBV19 and TRBJ1-5, with D uncertain. The V end was cut by 5 bases, the J end by 6 bases, with 11 bases between. Germline V gives CDR1 LNHDA, CDR2 SQIVND (reference sequence). The CDR3 extends over 13 amino acids. CDR3 region: CASSLGSLQPQHF. CDR3 in DNA: TGTGCCAGTAGTCTCGGTTCCCTTCAGCCCCAGCATTTT. The full variable domain, its missing parts supplied by reference TRBV19 and TRBJ1-5, is DGGITQSPKYLFRKEGQNVTLSCEQNLNHDAMYWYRQDPGQGLRLIYYSQIVNDFQKGDIAEGYSVSREKKESFPLTVTSAQKNPTAFYLCASSLGSLQPQHFGDGTRLSIL.

In its sample, this clone was seen a few times. The CDR3 bases are TGTGCCAGCAGGGTTACCTGGGGACAGGGGAACACTGAAGCTTTCTTT. Protein: CASRVTWGQGNTEAFF. The chain recombines TRBV25-1 with TRBJ1-1, with 9 positions matching TRBD1. Unmatched junction bases numbered 9, after V lost 6 bases and J lost 1 base. The V gene's germline CDR1 is MGHDK and CDR2 SYGVNS. There are 16 residues in the CDR3.

This clone has just a few counts. The V call is TRBV11-3, the J call TRBJ2-1; D uncertain. The germline V gene has CDR1 SGHNT and CDR2 YENEEA. With 3 bases removed from V and 7 bases from J, the gap between germline ends came to 10 bases. This CDR3 comprises 13 residues. In DNA, the CDR3 is TGTGCCAGCAGCTTTCTAGAATCGAATGAGCAGTTCTTC. It translates to CASSFLESNEQFF.

This clone showed up just once. This chain joins TRBV7-2 and TRBJ2-7, with D perhaps matching TRBD2 (5 bases). Germline V gives CDR1 SGHTA, CDR2 FQGNSA. This CDR3 is built from 13 residues. V shed 5 bases and J shed 3 bases, with 11 bases lying between them. Here the CDR3 reads CASSPTRGYEQYF. In nucleotides, the CDR3 is TGTGCCAGCAGCCCGACCCGGGGCTACGAGCAGTACTTC.

This sequence joins TRBV12-3 or TRBV12-4 and TRBJ1-1; D ambiguous. The CDR3 totals 13 residues. Trimming took off 3 bases at V and 1 base at J, with 6 bases between the two ends. CDR3 protein: CASSFGENTEAFF. The CDR3 DNA sequence: TGTGCCAGCAGTTTCGGTGAGAACACTGAAGCTTTCTTT.

V gene TRBV2 combines with J gene TRBJ1-2; D is perhaps TRBD1 (5 bases). V gave up 4 bases and J gave up 4 bases, with 16 bases separating them. The CDR3 totals 15 residues. From germline, CDR1 is SNHLY and CDR2 FYNNEI. DNA for the CDR3: TGTGCCAGCAGTGGCGGGGCAGGGATCTCCTATGGCTACACCTTC. It specifies CASSGGAGISYGYTF.

The genes are TRBV27 and TRBJ2-7; maybe TRBD2 (6 bases). From germline, CDR1 is MNHEY and CDR2 SMNVEV (reference sequence). This CDR3 contains 17 residues. The V end was cut by 5 bases, the J end by 1 base, with 21 bases between. The CDR3 reads CASSPIWSGALSYEQYF. The CDR3 coding sequence is TGTGCCAGCAGTCCAATCTGGTCGGGAGCCCTTTCCTACGAGCAGTACTTC.

The chain couples TRBV6-1 to TRBJ1-3, with a possible D match to TRBD1 (6 bases). Germline V CDR1 and CDR2: MNHNS, SASEGT. The V and J ends lost 2 bases and 4 bases respectively, with 9 bases between them. The CDR3 contains 14 residues. As DNA, the CDR3 is TGTGCCAGCAGTGAATTCGGGACAGGAAACACCATATATTTT. Translated: CASSEFGTGNTIYF.

The CDR3 protein is CASSAYRREETQYF. CDR3 coding DNA: TGTGCCAGTAGTGCGTATCGAAGAGAAGAGACCCAGTACTTC. V is TRBV19 and J is TRBJ2-5; D call uncertain. V was shortened by 5 bases and J by 3 bases, with 13 bases between the two germline ends. The CDR3 loop spans 14 amino acids. Per the germline V gene, CDR1 is LNHDA and CDR2 is SQIVND (reference sequence).

This clone was observed a single time. CDR3 DNA sequence: TGTGCCAGCAGCCTACCCGGGGGGCCGAACAATGAGCAGTTCTTC. The encoded protein is CASSLPGGPNNEQFF. This chain links TRBV9 with TRBJ2-1; tentatively, D is TRBD2 (7 bases). CDR1 is SGDLS and CDR2 is YYNGEE in the germline V gene. Trimming shortened V by 4 bases and J by 5 bases, and 16 bases separated the two germline ends. CDR3 length: 15 residues.

The chain is built from TRBV18 and TRBJ2-2; D gene ambiguous. Germline V lookup: CDR1 KGHSH, CDR2 LQKENI. Trimming removed 2 bases at V and 0 bases at J, with 4 bases between. CDR3 size: 14 residues. The DNA of the CDR3 is TGTGCCAGCTCACCAGGGCCGAACACCGGGGAGCTGTTTTTT. It yields the protein CASSPGPNTGELFF. Using reference TRBV18 and TRBJ2-2 for the parts outside the CDR3, the full variable domain is NAGVMQNPRHLVRRRGQEARLRCSPMKGHSHVYWYRQLPEEGLKFMVYLQKENIIDESGMPKERFSAEFPKEGPSILRIQQVVRGDSAAYFCASSPGPNTGELFFGEGSRLTVL.

The J gene is TRBJ1-2, the V gene TRBV15; no definite D call. The V gene lost 0 bases and the J gene lost 2 bases, with 10 bases spanning the gap. Germline CDR1 reads LNHNV; CDR2 reads YYDKDF (reference sequence). The CDR3 length is 15 residues. The CDR3 loop is CATSREARGNYGYTF. The CDR3 region has the DNA TGTGCCACCAGCAGAGAGGCCCGAGGGAACTATGGCTACACCTTC.

The chain uses TRBV6-2 or TRBV6-3 and TRBJ2-2; 12 bases line up with TRBD2. The CDR3 has 18 residues. Trimming at V came to 5 bases and at J to 3 bases, leaving 10 bases not matched to a gene. Per germline, CDR1 MNHEY and CDR2 SVGEGT. In nucleotides, the CDR3 is TGTGCCAGCAGTCTGGCCGGGACTAGCGGGTCTCACACCGGGGAGCTGTTTTTT. It encodes CASSLAGTSGSHTGELFF.

V gene TRBV11-2 combines with J gene TRBJ2-3; a weak D match, TRBD1 (6 bases). Germline V lookup: CDR1 SGHAT, CDR2 FQNNGV. The CDR3 sequence is 14 residues long. V lost 6 bases to trimming and J lost 1 base, with 11 bases between them. The CDR3 sequence: CASRRQGRTDTQYF. As DNA, the CDR3 is TGTGCCAGCAGACGCCAGGGGCGCACAGATACGCAGTATTTT.

V usage is TRBV28 and J usage is TRBJ2-7; weak D call: TRBD1 (6 bases). Between the trimmed V and J ends, which lost 6 bases and 3 bases, there was a span of 15 bases. The CDR3 consists of 14 residues. CDR1 MDHEN and CDR2 SYDVKM come from the germline V gene. The CDR3 DNA is TGTGCCAGCAGACCTAGACAGGCCCACTACGAGCAGTACTTC. Protein sequence: CASRPRQAHYEQYF.